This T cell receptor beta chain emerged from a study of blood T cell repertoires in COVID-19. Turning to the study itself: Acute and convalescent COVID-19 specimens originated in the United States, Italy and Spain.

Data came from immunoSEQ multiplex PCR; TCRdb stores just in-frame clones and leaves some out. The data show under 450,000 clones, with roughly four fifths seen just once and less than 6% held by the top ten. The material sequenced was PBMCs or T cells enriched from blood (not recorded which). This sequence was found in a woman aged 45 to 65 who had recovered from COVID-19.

The CDR3 coding sequence is TGTGCCTGGGGGCGGGGGGGTGAGACCCAGTACTTC. It codes for CAWGRGGETQYF. The gene calls are TRBV30 and TRBJ2-5, with 9 bases matching TRBD2. The CDR3 covers 12 residues. The ends lost 5 bases at V and 5 bases at J; junction bases unmatched: 3. Germline V gene sequence: CDR1 GTSNPN, CDR2 SVGIG (reference sequence).